This T cell receptor (beta chain) was observed in a study of shared clonotypes between healthy human individuals. J was trimmed by 2 bases and V by 1 base; bases with no gene match: 12. This CDR3 comprises 18 residues. Germline V gives CDR1 SEHNR, CDR2 FQNEAQ (reference sequence). Naive CD8 cells were CD45RO-negative, positively selected for CCR7, excluding terminally differentiated effector memory CD45RA+ cells. An assay was performed, and its level was deep. Template for every sorted-subset replicate PCR totaled about 200 ng DNA, 30,000 to 35,000 T cell genomes. The assay was immunoSEQ multiplex PCR, and TCRdb's table has in-frame clones only and misses some. Of nearly 2 million clones detected, roughly 94% appear once; the ten largest clones hold 1.2%. Points on this clone: Its antigen is not identified.

Study-level points and caveats: Shared clonotypes across all four donors exceeded non-shared ones in generation probability. The genetic and exposure-history diversity represented was limited by few donors.

The rearrangement uses TRBV7-9 and TRBJ2-7; TRBD1 matches at 9 bases. The sequencing input was naive CD8+ T cells sorted from blood. The sequence derives from a man between 18 and 35 years old in good health. In nucleotides, the CDR3 is TGTGCCAGCAGCTTAGTCCGCGGCGGGGACAGGGACACCTACGAGCAGTACTTC. It translates to CASSLVRGGDRDTYEQYF. The full variable domain, completed using reference TRBV7-9 and TRBJ2-7, is DTGVSQNPRHKITKRGQNVTFRCDPISEHNRLYWYRQTLGQGPEFLTYFQNEAQLEKSRLLSDRFSAERPKGSFSTLEIQRTEQGDSAMYLCASSLVRGGDRDTYEQYFGPGTRLTVT.